Here is one TCR beta chain with its context. Its antigen is currently not known. Base-call qualities are not available, and no considerably larger clone is one nucleotide away. Sequences SEHNR (CDR1) and FQNEAQ (CDR2) are obtained from the germline V gene (reference sequence). V gives up 5 bases and J gives up 1 base, and the segment between their germline ends measures 8 bases. Reading from cysteine to phenylalanine, the CDR3 counts 13 amino acids. The read is trimmed to its CDR3 DNA, 39 bases read in frame from base 1. The source of the sample is a study of blood T cell repertoires in COVID-19 (dated by TCRdb to about 2020). General notes on the study: Samples from collaborators originated in the United States, Italy and Spain and spanned both the acute and convalescent phases of COVID-19. The material from the prospective study consisted of cDNA or gDNA derived from T cells, B-cell-depleted T cells, or PBMCs. The repertoires were made available in a free public database intended to serve as a resource for research on the immune response to SARS-CoV-2. Subjects who had been exposed to COVID-19, were actively infected with it, or had recovered from it provided the deeply sampled blood TCRbeta repertoires that made up the dataset. Where available, HLA class I and class II types were obtained from metadata supplied by the sample provider rather than from assay-based typing. A de-identified subject ID, COVID-19 status, age in years and sex were almost always included in the sample metadata. The samples were drawn from two sources: the first 160 participants of the ongoing ImmuneRACE study, and 1,200 or so subjects contributed by 6 global collaborators. Beyond this particular receptor, the publication reports: The amount of clinical and demographic metadata varied by source and participant and was provided uncurated.

At one collaborating source in Seattle, patients were enrolled during active infection and were followed longitudinally through the course of disease. Whole blood was collected in K2EDTA tubes by collaborating institutions according to the institutions' own protocols. For TCRbeta analysis, collaborators shipped samples in one of three forms: frozen whole blood, isolated PBMCs, or DNA extracted from either of those sample types. TCRbeta CDR3 regions were amplified from genomic DNA by means of the immunoSEQ Assay, a bias-controlled multiplex PCR. For the original study's pipeline: Nucleated cell counts per sample were estimated from amplification of reference gene primers within the assay. To quantify the absolute abundance of each unique TCRbeta CDR3 rearrangement, sequence reads were collapsed and filtered. For each sample, productive Simpson clonality was calculated by taking the square root of Simpson's diversity index across productive rearrangements. TCRdb holds this immuneACCESS table with in-frame rearrangements only. Some clones are missing; in checked studies, unresolved V genes explain under half, and the rest has no known cause. D and trimming come from the DNA, and the V and J calls and clone size come from that table. The sample table lists approximately 150,000 clones, 79% of them with a count of one. The ten top clones hold around 8% of the sample.

The material sequenced was peripheral blood. The TCR sequence derives from an older woman with COVID-19, enrolled during active disease. The rearranged segments are TRBV7-9 and TRBJ2-5; the D gene assignment is ambiguous. Here is the DNA: TGTGCCAGCAGCGAGCGCTCCCAAGAGACCCAGTACTTC. Its protein is CASSERSQETQYF. With all but the CDR3 taken from the reference TRBV7-9 and TRBJ2-5 genes, the full variable domain is: DTGVSQNPRHKITKRGQNVTFRCDPISEHNRLYWYRQTLGQGPEFLTYFQNEAQLEKSRLLSDRFSAERPKGSFSTLEIQRTEQGDSAMYLCASSERSQETQYFGPGTRLLVL.